This TCR beta chain was profiled in a study of PD-L1 blockade in urothelial cancer. Overall study: Analysis of the blood was performed 3 weeks (second dose) and 6 weeks after treatment start.

The time point was: peripheral blood 6 weeks after treatment start. Per-patient samples, pretreatment and on-treatment, numbered 1 to 8. The V gene's germline CDR1 is MNHEY and CDR2 SVGAGI. This CDR3 spans 12 amino acids. V lost 10 bases to trimming and J lost 2 bases; unmatched junction nucleotides: 2. Assay used: immunoSEQ multiplex PCR; TCRdb lists only in-frame clones, some missing. The sample contains about 40,000 clones, approximately 84% of which appear only once. The chain couples TRBV6-5 to TRBJ2-7; 10 bases line up with TRBD1. The source of this sequence is a man aged 70 or older with urothelial cancer. This specimen was PBMCs, taken around atezolizumab (anti-PD-L1) treatment. As DNA, the CDR3 is TGTGCCATCGGACAGGGGGCCTACGAGCAGTACTTC. Protein: CAIGQGAYEQYF.